The next 32 T cell receptor beta chains were all read from a single sample in a study of blood T cell repertoires in COVID-19. Clones were read by immunoSEQ multiplex PCR, and TCRdb kept only the in-frame ones, dropping some. Of more than 85,000 clones listed, around 79% are singletons. Sequenced: peripheral blood. These receptors originate from a woman of 80 years or more with active or convalescent COVID-19.

V is TRBV11-2 and J is TRBJ2-2; D call uncertain. V was shortened by 6 bases and J by 9 bases, with 11 bases between the two germline ends. In germline, CDR1 is SGHAT, CDR2 FQNNGV. CDR3 length equals 12 residues. CDR3 sequence: CASRYSRRELFF. The DNA of the CDR3 is TGTGCCAGCAGATACTCCAGGAGGGAGCTGTTTTTT.

The J gene is TRBJ1-2, the V gene TRBV30, with 10 bases identical to TRBD1. The V gene's germline CDR1 is GTSNPN and CDR2 SVGIG (reference sequence). The CDR3 has 16 amino acids. J lost 8 bases, V lost 2 bases, and 14 bases had no gene match. CDR3 sequence (DNA): TGTGCCTGGAGTCCAGACAGGGGGCTTCACCTTAGGGGCTACACCTTC. Translated: CAWSPDRGLHLRGYTF.

Here the CDR3 DNA reads TGTGCCAGCAGCGCGGGACGGGAGACAGGGTGGGAACCCAATCAGCCCCAGCATTTT. Protein: CASSAGRETGWEPNQPQHF. The genes are TRBV7-3 and TRBJ1-5; 7 bases agree with TRBD1. This CDR3 region has 19 residues. The V segment lost 5 bases and the J segment 3 bases; nucleotides outside the gene matches: 19. Germline V CDR1 and CDR2: SGHTA, FQGTGA.

V usage is TRBV10-2 and J usage is TRBJ1-5, with a weak D call TRBD1 (5 bases). Germline values: CDR1 WSHSY, CDR2 SAAADI. The CDR3 totals 16 residues. V was trimmed by 0 bases and J by 0 bases, leaving 9 bases between them. CDR3 nucleotide sequence: TGCGCCAGCAGTGAGTCGAAAGACAGTAGCAATCAGCCCCAGCATTTT. It encodes CASSESKDSSNQPQHF.

The V gene is TRBV5-1, the J gene TRBJ2-3; the match to TRBD1 covers 7 bases. This CDR3 contains 16 residues. V lost 3 bases and J lost 2; bases outside the gene matches: 9. CDR1 SGHRS and CDR2 YFSETQ come from the germline V gene. DNA for the CDR3: TGCGCCAGCAGCTCCGCCAGGGGGAGTTACACAGATACGCAGTATTTT. Protein sequence: CASSSARGSYTDTQYF.

This clone was observed a few times. V is TRBV12-5 and J is TRBJ2-7, with TRBD1 matching 7 bases. Trimming cost V 7 bases and J 4 bases; bases outside gene matches: 13. The CDR3 contains 15 residues. Germline V gene sequence: CDR1 LGHNT, CDR2 FRNRAP. CDR3 sequence: CASVLYGTEEYEQYF. The CDR3, as DNA: TGTGCTAGTGTCCTTTACGGGACAGAAGAATACGAGCAGTACTTC.

The chain joins TRBV5-1 to TRBJ1-1; 9 bases agree with TRBD1. J was trimmed by 1 base and V by 1 base; bases with no gene match: 5. CDR3 length: 16 amino acids. Per germline, CDR1 SGHRS and CDR2 YFSETQ. The CDR3 reads CASSLFPGQGNTEAFF. The CDR3 region has the DNA TGCGCCAGCAGCTTGTTCCCGGGACAGGGGAACACTGAAGCTTTCTTT.

In this sample, this clone turned up a few times. Other DNA sequences in this sample translate to the same CDR3. The chain has TRBV5-1 and TRBJ1-5; D is ambiguous. Germline V gene data show CDR1 as SGHRS and CDR2 as YFSETQ. Trimming took 1 base from V and 6 from J, leaving 8 bases between them. There are 13 residues in the CDR3. The CDR3 sequence: CASSLSGSQPQHF. The CDR3 coding sequence is TGCGCCAGCAGCTTGAGCGGTAGTCAGCCCCAGCATTTT.

The chain uses TRBV28 and TRBJ1-5, with a possible D match to TRBD1 (5 bases). Trimming took 5 bases from V and 2 from J, leaving 13 bases between them. Looked up from germline, CDR1 is MDHEN and CDR2 is SYDVKM. This CDR3 spans 15 amino acids. The CDR3 is CASSGARRGNQPQHF. CDR3 nucleotide sequence: TGTGCCAGCAGTGGGGCCAGGAGGGGCAATCAGCCCCAGCATTTT. Looking up the rest from reference TRBV28 and TRBJ1-5 gives the full variable domain: DVKVTQSSRYLVKRTGEKVFLECVQDMDHENMFWYRQDPGLGLRLIYFSYDVKMKEKGDIPEGYSVSREKKERFSLILESASTNQTSMYLCASSGARRGNQPQHFGDGTRLSIL.

This clone was seen only a few times. V and J are TRBV23-1 and TRBJ2-7; TRBD2 matches 13 bases. TRBV23-1 carries the ORF label, with uncertain function. The CDR3 has 15 residues. V lost 9 bases and J lost 4; bases outside the gene matches: 9. DNA for the CDR3: TGCGCCAGTCCCGGACTAGCGGGAGCCAGATACGAGCAGTACTTC. Protein sequence: CASPGLAGARYEQYF.

The chain carries TRBV18 and TRBJ2-5; 7 bases line up with TRBD2. Trimming removed 3 bases from V and 5 bases from J; junction bases left unmatched: 6. From germline, CDR1 is KGHSH and CDR2 LQKENI. This CDR3 spans 14 amino acids. CDR3 sequence: CASSPVKGGETQYF. CDR3 sequence (DNA): TGTGCCAGCTCACCGGTTAAGGGAGGGGAGACCCAGTACTTC.

The J gene is TRBJ2-5, the V gene TRBV5-1; D ambiguous. CDR3 length: 12 amino acids. Germline CDR1 and CDR2: SGHRS and YFSETQ. The germline V and J ends were trimmed by 4 bases and 0 bases, with 4 bases remaining between them. The CDR3: CASSADQETQYF. In DNA, the CDR3 is TGCGCCAGCAGCGCGGACCAAGAGACCCAGTACTTC.

DNA for the CDR3: TGTGCCAGCTTTGACAGGGGACCCAATCCAACTAATGAAAAACTGTTTTTT. Translated: CASFDRGPNPTNEKLFF. The V gene is TRBV2, the J gene TRBJ1-4; TRBD1 aligns across 8 bases. Trimming took 8 bases from V and 0 from J; bases not matched to a gene: 11. The CDR3 consists of 17 residues. Germline V gives CDR1 SNHLY, CDR2 FYNNEI.

The V gene is TRBV19, the J gene TRBJ1-2, with D unclear. The V end was cut by 10 bases, the J end by 1 base, with 19 bases between. CDR1 is LNHDA, CDR2 SQIVND, per germline (reference sequence). This CDR3 has 15 residues. The CDR3: CATTIRVNYNYGYTF. The CDR3 DNA sequence: TGTGCCACCACGATTCGGGTAAACTATAACTATGGCTACACCTTC.

This clone is a singleton in its sample. The chain recombines TRBV5-1 with TRBJ1-2; D not certain. Trimming left V 1 base short and J 2 bases short, with 9 bases between. From germline, CDR1 is SGHRS and CDR2 YFSETQ. The CDR3 is made up of 14 amino acids. In nucleotides, the CDR3 is TGCGCCAGCAGCTTGTTACTGAACAACTATGGCTACACCTTC. Amino acid sequence: CASSLLLNNYGYTF.

The gene calls are TRBV21-1 and TRBJ2-7; the table's D gene call, TRBD1, was not cross checked with the DNA. TRBV21-1 is shown as a pseudogene. CDR3 length equals 16 residues. The CDR3 loop reads CASSSPGTGDSYEQYF. The DNA of the CDR3 is TGTGCCAGCAGCAGCCCAGGAACAGGGGACTCCTACGAGCAGTACTTC.

The CDR3 region has the DNA TGCGCCAGCAGCCAAGGGCCGGTCGTTTCCAGCCTTGGGAGTGGCTACACCTTC. Protein sequence: CASSQGPVVSSLGSGYTF. The chain recombines TRBV4-1 with TRBJ1-2; D not certain. The CDR3 runs 18 residues. Germline V gene sequence: CDR1 MGHRA, CDR2 YSYEKL. Trimming left V 1 base short and J 7 bases short, with 25 bases between.

The chain is built from TRBV4-2 and TRBJ1-3; the D is unclear. Germline CDR1 is LGHNA and CDR2 is YNFKEQ. V dropped 0 bases and J dropped 0 bases, with 12 bases sitting between them. The CDR3 runs to 17 residues. The CDR3 DNA reads as TGTGCCAGCAGCCAAGATCGACGGGAGAGCTCTGGAAACACCATATATTTT. Amino acids: CASSQDRRESSGNTIYF.

V usage is TRBV11-2 and J usage is TRBJ2-5; D possibly corresponds to TRBD2 (6 bases). Trimming took off 5 bases at V and 3 bases at J, with 25 bases between the two ends. Germline assignment: CDR1 SGHAT and CDR2 FQNNGV. The CDR3 consists of 18 residues. The CDR3 sequence is CASSTPRRGLGGKETQYF. CDR3 nucleotide sequence: TGTGCCAGCAGCACTCCACGGAGGGGACTCGGTGGCAAAGAGACCCAGTACTTC.

This chain links TRBV5-1 with TRBJ2-1, with 10 bases that match TRBD1. CDR3 length: 15 amino acids. The germline V gene encodes CDR1 SGHRS and CDR2 YFSETQ. V was clipped by 4 bases and J by 4 bases; unmatched bases: 5. The CDR3 loop is CASSPGQGNYNEQFF. The CDR3 DNA reads TGCGCCAGCAGCCCGGGACAGGGGAATTACAATGAGCAGTTCTTC.

V gene TRBV18 combines with J gene TRBJ2-7, with D hard to call. This CDR3 contains 13 residues. Trimming took 2 bases from V and 6 from J, leaving 11 bases between them. From germline, CDR1 is KGHSH and CDR2 LQKENI. CDR3 protein: CASSPGHGLEQYF. The DNA of the CDR3 is TGTGCCAGCTCACCAGGTCACGGTCTCGAGCAGTACTTC.

The chain couples TRBV2 to TRBJ2-7; TRBD1 aligns across 9 bases. This CDR3 is 13 amino acids long. Germline V gene lookup returns CDR1 SNHLY and CDR2 FYNNEI. The J segment lost 6 bases and the V segment lost 5 bases, leaving 5 bases of the junction unmatched. The CDR3 nucleotides are TGTGCCAGCAGTTCGGGACAGGGTGTCGAGCAGTACTTC. Amino acids: CASSSGQGVEQYF.

A remark on this clone: A much larger clone lies one base from this, so it may be a read error. The chain carries TRBV2 and TRBJ1-1; weak D call: TRBD1 (6 bases). CDR3 length equals 13 residues. Germline CDR1 SNHLY, CDR2 FYNNEI. V gave up 3 bases and J gave up 1 base, with 6 bases separating them. The DNA for the CDR3 is TGTGCCAGCAGTGAGGACAGGAACACTGAAGCTTTCTTT. It yields the protein CASSEDRNTEAFF. Supplemented by reference TRBV2 and TRBJ1-1, the full variable domain reads EPEVTQTPSHQVTQMGQEVILRCVPISNHLYFYWYRQILGQKVEFLVSFYNNEISEKSEIFDDQFSVERPDGSNFTLKIRSTKLEDSAMYFCASSEDRNTEAFFGQGTRLTVV.

This clone was counted only a few times. V and J are TRBV15 and TRBJ1-2, with D maybe TRBD1 (5 bases). V was trimmed by 3 bases and J by 8 bases, leaving 16 bases between them. Germline values: CDR1 LNHNV, CDR2 YYDKDF (reference sequence). The CDR3 runs to 14 residues. CDR3 sequence (DNA): TGTGCCACCAGCAGTCTGACACAGGCGCGGGGCTACACCTTC. Translating it yields CATSSLTQARGYTF.

The chain is built from TRBV20-1 and TRBJ2-1; D unresolved. From germline, CDR1 is DFQATT and CDR2 SNEGSKA (reference sequence). This CDR3 comprises 14 residues. Between the trimmed V and J ends, which lost 3 bases and 0 bases, there was a span of 9 bases. CDR3 sequence reads: CSASIKSSYNEQFF. CDR3 in DNA: TGCAGTGCTAGTATAAAGAGCTCCTACAATGAGCAGTTCTTC.

This chain links TRBV7-2 with TRBJ1-4, with D possibly TRBD1 on 6 matching bases. Germline V gene lookup returns CDR1 SGHTA and CDR2 FQGNSA. This CDR3 region has 15 residues. V was shortened by 0 bases and J by 8 bases, with 13 bases between the two germline ends. The CDR3: CASSLAGGIREKLFF. The CDR3 coding sequence is TGTGCCAGCAGCTTAGCAGGGGGTATAAGGGAAAAACTGTTTTTT. Variable domain in full (rest from reference TRBV7-2 and TRBJ1-4): GAGVSQSPSNKVTEKGKDVELRCDPISGHTALYWYRQSLGQGLEFLIYFQGNSAPDKSGLPSDRFSAERTGGSVSTLTIQRTQQEDSAVYLCASSLAGGIREKLFFGSGTQLSVL.

The V gene is TRBV5-1, the J gene TRBJ2-5, with D possibly matching TRBD2 (6 bases). The germline V and J ends were trimmed by 0 bases and 3 bases, with 9 bases remaining between them. The CDR3 has 14 amino acids. Germline lookup yields CDR1 SGHRS and CDR2 YFSETQ. The CDR3, as DNA: TGCGCCAGCAGCTTGGCCACGGGAGAAGAGACCCAGTACTTC. This gives the protein CASSLATGEETQYF.

V gene TRBV5-6 combines with J gene TRBJ2-5; D is unclear. Trimming stripped 3 bases from V and 3 bases from J, with 6 bases between. The CDR3 length is 12 residues. Per the germline V gene, CDR1 is SGHDT and CDR2 is YYEEEE. The CDR3 DNA is TGTGCCAGCAGCTGGGCAGAAGAGACCCAGTACTTC. The encoded protein is CASSWAEETQYF. The whole variable domain, filled in from reference TRBV5-6 and TRBJ2-5, reads DAGVTQSPTHLIKTRGQQVTLRCSPKSGHDTVSWYQQALGQGPQFIFQYYEEEERQRGNFPDRFSGHQFPNYSSELNVNALLLGDSALYLCASSWAEETQYFGPGTRLLVL.

The chain carries TRBV14 and TRBJ2-7, with D possibly matching TRBD2 (6 bases). CDR3 size: 15 residues. The V and J ends lost 4 bases and 7 bases respectively, with 20 bases between them. The germline V gene encodes CDR1 SGHDN and CDR2 FVKESK. CDR3 DNA: TGTGCCAGCAGCCTACGCGGGACTCCTGCCGGGGAGCAGTACTTC. Amino acids: CASSLRGTPAGEQYF.

The chain couples TRBV7-3 to TRBJ2-3; no reliable D call. V gave up 3 bases and J gave up 1 base, with 8 bases separating them. This CDR3 has 14 residues. Germline CDR1 reads SGHTA; CDR2 reads FQGTGA. This CDR3 reads CASSFGGGTDTQYF. CDR3 nucleotides: TGTGCCAGCAGCTTCGGCGGCGGCACAGATACGCAGTATTTT.

The chain joins TRBV7-3 to TRBJ2-1; 14 bases line up with TRBD2. This CDR3 spans 16 amino acids. Germline V gene sequence: CDR1 SGHTA, CDR2 FQGTGA. V trimming: 2 bases; J trimming: 4 bases; junction bases outside the gene matches: 1. The CDR3 protein is CASSLGTSGGYNEQFF. DNA for the CDR3: TGTGCCAGCAGCTTAGGGACTAGCGGGGGATACAATGAGCAGTTCTTC. The full variable domain, with the rest looked up from reference TRBV7-3 and TRBJ2-1, is GAGVSQTPSNKVTEKGKYVELRCDPISGHTALYWYRQSLGQGPEFLIYFQGTGAADDSGLPNDRFFAVRPEGSVSTLKIQRTERGDSAVYLCASSLGTSGGYNEQFFGPGTRLTVL.

This sequence joins TRBV29-1 and TRBJ1-1; the match to TRBD1 covers 8 bases. Germline V CDR1 and CDR2: SQVTM, ANQGSEA. Trimming removed 4 bases from V and 3 bases from J; junction bases left unmatched: 7. The CDR3 totals 14 residues. CDR3 loop: CSVAGTGLDTEAFF. DNA of the CDR3: TGCAGCGTTGCCGGGACAGGTCTCGACACTGAAGCTTTCTTT.